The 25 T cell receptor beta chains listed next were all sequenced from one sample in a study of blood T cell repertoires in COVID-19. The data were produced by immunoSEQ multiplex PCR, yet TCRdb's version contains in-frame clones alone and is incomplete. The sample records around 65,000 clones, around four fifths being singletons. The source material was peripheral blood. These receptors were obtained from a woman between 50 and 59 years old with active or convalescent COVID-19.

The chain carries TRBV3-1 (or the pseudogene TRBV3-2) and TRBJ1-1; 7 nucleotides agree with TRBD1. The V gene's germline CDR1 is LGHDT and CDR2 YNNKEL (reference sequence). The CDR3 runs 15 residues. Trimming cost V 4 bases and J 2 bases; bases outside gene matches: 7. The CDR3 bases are TGTGCCAGCAGCCCCCCCGGGACAGCAAACACTGAAGCTTTCTTT. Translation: CASSPPGTANTEAFF.

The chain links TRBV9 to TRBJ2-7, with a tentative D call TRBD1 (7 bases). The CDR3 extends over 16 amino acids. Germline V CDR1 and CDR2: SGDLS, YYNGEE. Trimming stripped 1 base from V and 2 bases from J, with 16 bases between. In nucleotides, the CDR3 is TGTGCCAGCAGCGTAAGGGGGGAGACAGGGACCTACGAGCAGTACTTC. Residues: CASSVRGETGTYEQYF.

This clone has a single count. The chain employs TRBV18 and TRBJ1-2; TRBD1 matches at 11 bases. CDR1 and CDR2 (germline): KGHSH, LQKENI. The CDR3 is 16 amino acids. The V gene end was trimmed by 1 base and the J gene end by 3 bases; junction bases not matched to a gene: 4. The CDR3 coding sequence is TGTGCCAGCTCACCACGGACAGGGGGCGACGACTATGGCTACACCTTC. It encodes CASSPRTGGDDYGYTF. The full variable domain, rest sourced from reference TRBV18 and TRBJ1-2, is NAGVMQNPRHLVRRRGQEARLRCSPMKGHSHVYWYRQLPEEGLKFMVYLQKENIIDESGMPKERFSAEFPKEGPSILRIQQVVRGDSAAYFCASSPRTGGDDYGYTFGSGTRLTVV.

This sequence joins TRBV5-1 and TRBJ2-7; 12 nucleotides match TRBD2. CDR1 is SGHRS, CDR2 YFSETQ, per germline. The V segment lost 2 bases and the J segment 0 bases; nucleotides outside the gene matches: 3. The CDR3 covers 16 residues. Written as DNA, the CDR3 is TGCGCCAGCAGCTTCAGGACTAGCGGGACCTCCTACGAGCAGTACTTC. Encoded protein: CASSFRTSGTSYEQYF.

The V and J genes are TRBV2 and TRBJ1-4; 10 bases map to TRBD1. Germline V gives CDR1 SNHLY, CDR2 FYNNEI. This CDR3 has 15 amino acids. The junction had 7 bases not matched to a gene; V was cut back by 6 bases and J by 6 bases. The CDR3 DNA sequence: TGTGCCAGCAGCTGGGACAGGGGTCTCCATGAAAAACTGTTTTTT. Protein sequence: CASSWDRGLHEKLFF.

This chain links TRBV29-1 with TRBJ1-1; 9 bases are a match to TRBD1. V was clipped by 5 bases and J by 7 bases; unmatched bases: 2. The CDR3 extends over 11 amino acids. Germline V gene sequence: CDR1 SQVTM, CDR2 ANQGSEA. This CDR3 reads CSVTGGGEAFF. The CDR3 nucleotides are TGCAGCGTTACAGGGGGCGGTGAAGCTTTCTTT.

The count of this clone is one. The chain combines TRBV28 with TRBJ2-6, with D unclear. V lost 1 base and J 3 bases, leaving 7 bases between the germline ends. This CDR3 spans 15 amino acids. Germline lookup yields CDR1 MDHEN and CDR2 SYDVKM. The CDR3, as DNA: TGTGCCAGCAGTTTATCCGGTAATGGGGCCAACGTCCTGACTTTC. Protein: CASSLSGNGANVLTF.

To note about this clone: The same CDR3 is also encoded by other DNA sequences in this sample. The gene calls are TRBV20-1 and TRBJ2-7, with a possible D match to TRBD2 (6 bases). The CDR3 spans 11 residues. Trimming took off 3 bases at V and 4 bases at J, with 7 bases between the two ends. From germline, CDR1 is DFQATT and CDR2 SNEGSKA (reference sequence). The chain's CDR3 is CSASGSYEQYF. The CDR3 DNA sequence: TGCAGTGCTAGCGGGAGTTACGAGCAGTACTTC.

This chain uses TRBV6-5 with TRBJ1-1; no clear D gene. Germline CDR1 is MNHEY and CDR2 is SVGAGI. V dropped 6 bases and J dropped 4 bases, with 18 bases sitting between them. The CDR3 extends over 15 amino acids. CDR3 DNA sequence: TGTGCCAGCAGCCCCAAATTGGTCGGGGTCACTGAAGCTTTCTTT. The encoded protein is CASSPKLVGVTEAFF.

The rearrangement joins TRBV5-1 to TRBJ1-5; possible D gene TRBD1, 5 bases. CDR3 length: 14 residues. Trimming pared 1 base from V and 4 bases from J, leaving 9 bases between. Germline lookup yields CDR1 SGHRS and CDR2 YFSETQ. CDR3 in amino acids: CASSLREGNQPQHF. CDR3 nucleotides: TGCGCCAGCAGCTTGAGGGAGGGGAATCAGCCCCAGCATTTT.

The CDR3 region has the DNA TGCGCCAGCAGCACTGGACAGGCTTACAATGAGCAGTTCTTC. Protein sequence: CASSTGQAYNEQFF. V is TRBV5-1 and J is TRBJ2-1; 7 nucleotides match TRBD1. J gave up 4 bases and V 4 bases, and 5 bases lay outside the gene matches. Germline CDR1 SGHRS, CDR2 YFSETQ. The CDR3 has 14 amino acids.

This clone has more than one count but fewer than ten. CDR3 sequence: CASSPRQGIYGYTF. The DNA of the CDR3 is TGTGCCAGCAGCCCCAGACAGGGGATCTATGGCTACACCTTC. This chain links TRBV5-4 with TRBJ1-2; TRBD1 agrees at 8 bases. V trimming: 4 bases; J trimming: 4 bases; junction bases outside the gene matches: 6. The CDR3 runs 14 residues. Germline V lookup: CDR1 SGHNT, CDR2 YYREEE (reference sequence).

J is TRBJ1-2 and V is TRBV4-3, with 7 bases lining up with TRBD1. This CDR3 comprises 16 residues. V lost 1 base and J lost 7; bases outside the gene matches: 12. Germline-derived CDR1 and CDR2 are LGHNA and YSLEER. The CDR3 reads CASSQVLGTVEGGYTF. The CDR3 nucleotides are TGCGCCAGCAGCCAAGTGCTAGGGACAGTCGAGGGTGGCTACACCTTC.

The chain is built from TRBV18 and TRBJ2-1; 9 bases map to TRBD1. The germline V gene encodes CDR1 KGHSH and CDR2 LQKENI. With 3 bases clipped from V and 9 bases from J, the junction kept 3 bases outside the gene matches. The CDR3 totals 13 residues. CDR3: CASSPGQGPEQFF. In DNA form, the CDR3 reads TGTGCCAGCTCACCCGGACAGGGGCCTGAGCAGTTCTTC.

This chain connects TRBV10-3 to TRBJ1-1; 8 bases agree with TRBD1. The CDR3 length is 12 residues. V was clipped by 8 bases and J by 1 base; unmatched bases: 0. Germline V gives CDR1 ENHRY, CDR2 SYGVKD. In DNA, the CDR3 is TGTGCCATCGGGACAGGGAACACTGAAGCTTTCTTT. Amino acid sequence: CAIGTGNTEAFF.

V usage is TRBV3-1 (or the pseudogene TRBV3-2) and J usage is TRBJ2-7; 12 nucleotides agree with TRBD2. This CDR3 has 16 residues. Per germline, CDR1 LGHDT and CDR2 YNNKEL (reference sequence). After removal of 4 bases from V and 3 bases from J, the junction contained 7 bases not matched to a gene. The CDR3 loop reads CASSPSLAGGSYEQYF. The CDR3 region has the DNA TGTGCCAGCAGCCCCTCACTAGCGGGAGGTAGCTACGAGCAGTACTTC.

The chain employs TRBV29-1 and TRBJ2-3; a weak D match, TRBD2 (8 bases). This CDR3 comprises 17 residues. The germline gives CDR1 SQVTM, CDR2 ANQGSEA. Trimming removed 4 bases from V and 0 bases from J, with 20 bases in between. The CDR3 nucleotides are TGCAGCGTTGGAGGGGGCAGCGGGAGATCTAGCACAGATACGCAGTATTTT. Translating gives CSVGGGSGRSSTDTQYF.

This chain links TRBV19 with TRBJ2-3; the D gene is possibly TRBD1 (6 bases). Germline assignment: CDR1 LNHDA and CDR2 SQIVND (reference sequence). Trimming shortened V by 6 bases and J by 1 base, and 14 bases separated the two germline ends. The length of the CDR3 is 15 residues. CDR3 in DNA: TGTGCCAGTAGCCAGGACAGAGGGGGCACAGATACGCAGTATTTT. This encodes CASSQDRGGTDTQYF.

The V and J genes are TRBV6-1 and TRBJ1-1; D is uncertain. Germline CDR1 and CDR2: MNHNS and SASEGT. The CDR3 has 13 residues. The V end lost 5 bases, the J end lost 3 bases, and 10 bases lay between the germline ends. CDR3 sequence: CASSPPIYTEAFF. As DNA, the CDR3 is TGTGCCAGCAGTCCACCTATCTACACTGAAGCTTTCTTT.

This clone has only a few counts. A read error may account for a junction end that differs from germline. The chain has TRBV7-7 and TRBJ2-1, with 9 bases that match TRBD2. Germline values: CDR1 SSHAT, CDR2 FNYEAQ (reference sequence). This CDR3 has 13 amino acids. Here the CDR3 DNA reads TGTGCTAGCAGCTTAGTTCTAGCGGGGGAGCAGTTCTTC. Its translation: CASSLVLAGEQFF.

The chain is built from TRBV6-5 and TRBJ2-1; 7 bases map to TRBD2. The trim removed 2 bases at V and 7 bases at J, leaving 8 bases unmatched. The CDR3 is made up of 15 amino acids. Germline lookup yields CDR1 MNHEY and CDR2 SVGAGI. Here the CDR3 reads CASSYGRLGGNEQFF. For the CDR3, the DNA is TGTGCCAGCAGTTACGGACGGTTGGGGGGGAATGAGCAGTTCTTC.

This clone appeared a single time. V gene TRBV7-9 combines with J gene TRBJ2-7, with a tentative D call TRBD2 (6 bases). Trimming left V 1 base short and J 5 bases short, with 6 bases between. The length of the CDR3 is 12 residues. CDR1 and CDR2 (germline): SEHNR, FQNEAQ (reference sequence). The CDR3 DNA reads TGTGCCAGCAGCTTAGGGGAGGACGAGCAGTACTTC. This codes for CASSLGEDEQYF.

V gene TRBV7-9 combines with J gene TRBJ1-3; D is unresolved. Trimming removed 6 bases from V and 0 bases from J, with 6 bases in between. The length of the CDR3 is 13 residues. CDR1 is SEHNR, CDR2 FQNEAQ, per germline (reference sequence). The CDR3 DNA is TGTGCCAGCAGTTCATTCTCTGGAAACACCATATATTTT. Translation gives CASSSFSGNTIYF.

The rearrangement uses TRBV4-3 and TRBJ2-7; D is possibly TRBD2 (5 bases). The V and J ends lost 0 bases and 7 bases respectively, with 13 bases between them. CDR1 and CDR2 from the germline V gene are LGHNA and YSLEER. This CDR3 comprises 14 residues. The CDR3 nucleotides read TGCGCCAGCAGCCAAGACCTATTGAGGGCTGAGCAGTACTTC. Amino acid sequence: CASSQDLLRAEQYF.

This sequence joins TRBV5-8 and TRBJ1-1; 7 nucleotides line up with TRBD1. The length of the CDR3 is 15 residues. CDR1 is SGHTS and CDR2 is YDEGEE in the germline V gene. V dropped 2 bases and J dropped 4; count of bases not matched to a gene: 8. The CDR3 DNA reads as TGTGCCAGCAGCTTAAGGGGGCTCCAAGCCACTGAAGCTTTCTTT. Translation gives CASSLRGLQATEAFF.